Listed here is a single T cell receptor (beta chain). Its specificity is unknown. The data stem from a study of T cells after yellow fever vaccination. Study-wide results and limits: It was a small share of clonotypes that appeared in both CD4 and CD8 compartments. Post-booster samples contained most primary-vaccination clones (nearly 98% CD4, about 90% CD8).

The V gene's germline CDR1 is SEHNR and CDR2 FQNEAQ (reference sequence). The CDR3 is 15 residues long. V trimming: 3 bases; J trimming: 2 bases; junction bases outside the gene matches: 7. Synthesis of TCR cDNA relied on 5'RACE template switching, which attached a universal primer site and UMIs. MiXCR was run by TCRdb on the 5' RACE reads, yielding one entry per CDR3 protein. The sample yields some 300,000 distinct CDR3 sequences, approximately 10% seen once. The input for sequencing was CD4+ T cells sorted from PBMCs, taken 5 days after the yellow fever booster vaccination. V and J are TRBV7-9 and TRBJ2-7; 7 bases map to TRBD2. The receptor comes from a man younger than 35 who received the YFV17D yellow fever vaccine. CDR3 protein: CASSFGAGHAYEQYF. CDR3 bases: TGTGCCAGCAGCTTCGGAGCGGGGCATGCCTACGAGCAGTACTTC. The variable domain in full, completed from reference TRBV7-9 and TRBJ2-7, reads DTGVSQNPRHKITKRGQNVTFRCDPISEHNRLYWYRQTLGQGPEFLTYFQNEAQLEKSRLLSDRFSAERPKGSFSTLEIQRTEQGDSAMYLCASSFGAGHAYEQYFGPGTRLTVT.